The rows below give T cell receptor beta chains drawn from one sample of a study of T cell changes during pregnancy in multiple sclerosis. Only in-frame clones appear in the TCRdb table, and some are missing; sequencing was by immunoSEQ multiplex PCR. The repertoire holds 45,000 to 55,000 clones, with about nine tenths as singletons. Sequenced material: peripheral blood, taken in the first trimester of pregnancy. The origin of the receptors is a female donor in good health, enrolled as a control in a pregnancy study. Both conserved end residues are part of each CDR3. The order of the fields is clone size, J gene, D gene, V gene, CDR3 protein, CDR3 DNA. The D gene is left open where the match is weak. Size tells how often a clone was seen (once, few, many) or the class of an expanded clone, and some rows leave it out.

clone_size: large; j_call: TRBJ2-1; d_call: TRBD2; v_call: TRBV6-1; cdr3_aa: CASSEGGGSYNEQFF; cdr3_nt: TGTGCCAGCAGTGAAGGGGGGGGCTCCTACAATGAGCAGTTCTTC
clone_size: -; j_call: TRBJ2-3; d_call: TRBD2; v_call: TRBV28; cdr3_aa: CASSSRTSGRRGITDTQYF; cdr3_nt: TGTGCCAGCAGTTCCCGGACTAGCGGGAGAAGGGGAATCACAGATACGCAGTATTTT
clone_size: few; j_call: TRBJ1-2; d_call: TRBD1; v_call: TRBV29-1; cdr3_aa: CSVRGQGGYGYTF; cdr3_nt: TGCAGCGTTCGGGGACAGGGCGGGTATGGCTACACCTTC
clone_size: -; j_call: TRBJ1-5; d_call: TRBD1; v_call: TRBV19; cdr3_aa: CASSEQGARGNQPQHF; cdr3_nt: TGTGCCAGTAGTGAACAGGGGGCGCGGGGCAATCAGCCCCAGCATTTT
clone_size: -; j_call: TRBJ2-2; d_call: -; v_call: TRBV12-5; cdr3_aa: CASGFPGPGKGELFF; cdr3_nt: TGTGCTAGTGGTTTTCCAGGGCCCGGCAAAGGGGAGCTGTTTTTT
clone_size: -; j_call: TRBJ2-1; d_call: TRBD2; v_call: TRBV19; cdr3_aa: CASSQTGTRVHNEQFF; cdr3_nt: TGTGCCAGTAGCCAGACCGGGACTAGAGTCCACAATGAGCAGTTCTTC
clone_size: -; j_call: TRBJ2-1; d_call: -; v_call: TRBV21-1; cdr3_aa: CASSKDGGLASHEQFF; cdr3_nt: TGTGCCAGCAGCAAAGATGGAGGACTAGCCTCCCATGAGCAGTTCTTC
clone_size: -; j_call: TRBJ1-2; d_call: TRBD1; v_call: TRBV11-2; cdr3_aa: CASSLGQGYGYTF; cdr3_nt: TGTGCCAGCAGCTTGGGACAGGGCTATGGCTACACCTTC
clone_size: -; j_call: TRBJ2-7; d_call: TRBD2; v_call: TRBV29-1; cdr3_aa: CSVELAGSGEQYF; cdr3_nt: TGCAGCGTTGAACTAGCGGGATCCGGGGAGCAGTACTTC
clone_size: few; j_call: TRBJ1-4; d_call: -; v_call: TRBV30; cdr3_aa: CAWSPRTAQNEKLFF; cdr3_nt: TGTGCCTGGAGCCCCCGGACAGCGCAAAATGAAAAACTGTTTTTT
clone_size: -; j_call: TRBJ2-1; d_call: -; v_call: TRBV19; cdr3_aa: CASTTDRSSYNEQFF; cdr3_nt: TGTGCCAGTACTACAGACAGGTCGTCCTACAATGAGCAGTTCTTC
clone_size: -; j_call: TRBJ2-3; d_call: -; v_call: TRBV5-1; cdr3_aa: CASRRGRGTDTQYF; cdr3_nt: TGCGCCAGCAGACGGGGAAGGGGGACAGATACGCAGTATTTT
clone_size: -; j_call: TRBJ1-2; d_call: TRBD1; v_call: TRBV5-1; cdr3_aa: CASSLGDRENGYTF; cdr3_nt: TGCGCCAGCAGCTTGGGGGACAGGGAGAATGGCTACACCTTC
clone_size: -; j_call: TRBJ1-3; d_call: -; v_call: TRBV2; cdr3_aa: CASGSRNTIYF; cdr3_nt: TGTGCCAGCGGCAGTAGAAACACCATATATTTT
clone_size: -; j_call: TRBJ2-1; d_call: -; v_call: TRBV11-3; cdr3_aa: CASSRTYNEQFF; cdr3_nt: TGTGCCAGCAGCCGAACTTACAATGAGCAGTTCTTC
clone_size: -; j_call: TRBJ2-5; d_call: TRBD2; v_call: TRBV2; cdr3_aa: CASRGAGGPGETQYF; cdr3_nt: TGTGCCAGCAGGGGGGCGGGAGGGCCCGGGGAGACCCAGTACTTC
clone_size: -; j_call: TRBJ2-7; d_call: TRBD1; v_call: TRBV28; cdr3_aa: CATFPWDRGSLEQYF; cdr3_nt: TGTGCCACCTTTCCATGGGACAGGGGTTCCCTGGAGCAGTACTTC
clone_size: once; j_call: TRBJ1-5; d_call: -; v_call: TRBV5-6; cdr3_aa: CASSLRATVDQPQHF; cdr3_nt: TGTGCCAGCAGCCTCAGGGCCACGGTGGATCAGCCCCAGCATTTT
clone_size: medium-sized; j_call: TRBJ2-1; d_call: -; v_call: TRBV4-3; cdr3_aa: CASSQDLGASANEQFF; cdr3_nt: TGCGCCAGCAGCCAAGATCTAGGGGCTAGCGCCAATGAGCAGTTCTTC
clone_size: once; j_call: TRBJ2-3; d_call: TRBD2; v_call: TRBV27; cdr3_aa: CASSFPGTSGVNTQYF; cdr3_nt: TGTGCCAGCAGTTTCCCCGGGACTAGCGGGGTAAATACGCAGTATTTT
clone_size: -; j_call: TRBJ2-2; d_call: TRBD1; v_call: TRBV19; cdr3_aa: CASSFMGTGDTGELFF; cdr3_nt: TGTGCCAGTAGTTTTATGGGGACAGGGGATACCGGGGAGCTGTTTTTT
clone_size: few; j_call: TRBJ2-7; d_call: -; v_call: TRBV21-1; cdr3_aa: CASSKRGHRGDASKEQYF; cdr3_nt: TGTGCCAGCAGCAAAAGGGGGCACAGGGGCGATGCCTCTAAGGAGCAGTACTTC
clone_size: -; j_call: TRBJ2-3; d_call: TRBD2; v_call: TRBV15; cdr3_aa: CATSRDRRGGSDTQYF; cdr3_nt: TGTGCCACCAGCAGAGATCGGAGGGGAGGGTCAGATACGCAGTATTTT
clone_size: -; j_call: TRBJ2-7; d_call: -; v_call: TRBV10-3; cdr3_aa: CAISRQESYEQYF; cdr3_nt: TGTGCCATCTCGAGACAGGAGTCCTACGAGCAGTACTTC
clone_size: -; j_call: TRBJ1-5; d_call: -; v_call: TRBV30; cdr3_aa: CAWSVLGGRDQPQHF; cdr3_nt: TGTGCCTGGAGTGTACTTGGGGGCAGGGATCAGCCCCAGCATTTT
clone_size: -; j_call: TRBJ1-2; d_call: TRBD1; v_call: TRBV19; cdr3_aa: CASSLTRQGEGYTF; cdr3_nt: TGTGCCAGTAGTCTCACGCGACAGGGGGAAGGCTACACCTTC
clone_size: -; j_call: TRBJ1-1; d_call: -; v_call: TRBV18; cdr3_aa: CASSSGQTTNTEAFF; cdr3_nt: TGTGCCAGCTCATCCGGACAGACAACGAACACTGAAGCTTTCTTT
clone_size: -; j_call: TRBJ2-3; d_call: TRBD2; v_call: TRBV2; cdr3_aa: CASSRTSVNTDTQYF; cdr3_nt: TGTGCCAGCAGTAGGACTAGCGTTAACACAGATACGCAGTATTTT
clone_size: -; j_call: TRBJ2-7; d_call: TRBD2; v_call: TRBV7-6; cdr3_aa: CASSPRDYSIGYEQYF; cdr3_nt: TGTGCCAGCAGCCCGCGGGACTACTCTATTGGGTACGAGCAGTACTTC
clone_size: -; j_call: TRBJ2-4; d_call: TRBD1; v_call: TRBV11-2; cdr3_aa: CASSSRQGAKNIQYF; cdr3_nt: TGTGCCAGCAGCTCGCGACAGGGGGCCAAAAACATTCAGTACTTC
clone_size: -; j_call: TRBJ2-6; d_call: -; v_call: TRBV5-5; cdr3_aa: CASSQDSGSGANVLTF; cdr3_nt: TGTGCCAGCAGCCAAGATTCCGGGTCTGGGGCCAACGTCCTGACTTTC
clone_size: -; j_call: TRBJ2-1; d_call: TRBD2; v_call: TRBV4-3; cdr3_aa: CASSQDAGVGGPYNEQFF; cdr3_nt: TGCGCCAGCAGCCAAGATGCAGGAGTGGGAGGGCCGTACAATGAGCAGTTCTTC
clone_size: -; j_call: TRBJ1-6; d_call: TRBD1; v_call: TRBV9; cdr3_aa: CASSVQGQSSYNSPLHF; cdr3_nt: TGTGCCAGCAGCGTACAGGGACAGAGCTCCTATAATTCACCCCTCCACTTT
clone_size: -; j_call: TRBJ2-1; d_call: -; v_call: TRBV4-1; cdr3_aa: CASSQEGAQHRQEQFF; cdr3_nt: TGCGCCAGCAGCCAAGAAGGGGCCCAGCACCGGCAGGAGCAGTTCTTC
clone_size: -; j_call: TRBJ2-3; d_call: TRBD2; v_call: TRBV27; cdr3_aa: CASSSSGVKGTQYF; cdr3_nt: TGTGCCAGCAGCTCTAGCGGGGTTAAAGGTACGCAGTATTTT
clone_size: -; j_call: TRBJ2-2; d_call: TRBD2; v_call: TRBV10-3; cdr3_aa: CAIREGLAGNTGELFF; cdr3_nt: TGTGCCATCAGAGAGGGGTTAGCGGGGAACACCGGGGAGCTGTTTTTT
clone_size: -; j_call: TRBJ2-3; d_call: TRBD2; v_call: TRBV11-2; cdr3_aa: CASSLGLAGAGTDTQYF; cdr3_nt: TGTGCCAGCAGCTTGGGGTTAGCGGGAGCGGGCACAGATACGCAGTATTTT
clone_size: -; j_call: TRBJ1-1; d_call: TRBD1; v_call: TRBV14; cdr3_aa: CASSQETGYAFF; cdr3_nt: TGTGCCAGCAGCCAAGAGACAGGGTACGCTTTCTTT
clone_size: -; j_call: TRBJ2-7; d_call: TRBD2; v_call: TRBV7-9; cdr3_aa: CASSSWAGDEQYF; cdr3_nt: TGTGCCAGCAGCTCCTGGGCGGGGGACGAGCAGTACTTC
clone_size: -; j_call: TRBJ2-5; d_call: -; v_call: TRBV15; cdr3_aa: CATSRDRQETQYF; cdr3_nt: TGTGCCACCAGCAGAGACAGGCAAGAGACCCAGTACTTC
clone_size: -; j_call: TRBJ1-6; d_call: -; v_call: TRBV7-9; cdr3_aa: CASSPGGGKNSPLHF; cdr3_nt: TGTGCCAGCAGCCCCGGGGGGGGTAAGAATTCACCCCTCCACTTT
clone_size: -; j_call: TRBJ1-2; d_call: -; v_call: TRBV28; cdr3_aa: CASSLFLPDRNYGYTF; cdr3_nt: TGTGCCAGCAGTTTATTTCTTCCTGACAGAAACTATGGCTACACCTTC
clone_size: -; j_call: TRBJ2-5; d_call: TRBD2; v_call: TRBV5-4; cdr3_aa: CASSPGGAGRETQYF; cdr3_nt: TGTGCCAGCAGCCCGGGGGGGGCCGGCCGGGAGACCCAGTACTTC
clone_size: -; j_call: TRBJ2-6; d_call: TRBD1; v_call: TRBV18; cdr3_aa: CASSPSADRAGANVLTF; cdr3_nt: TGTGCCAGCTCACCATCCGCGGACAGGGCTGGGGCCAACGTCCTGACTTTC
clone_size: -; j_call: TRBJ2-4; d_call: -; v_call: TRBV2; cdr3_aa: CARGLQGNIQYF; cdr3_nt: TGTGCCAGAGGTTTACAGGGTAACATTCAGTACTTC
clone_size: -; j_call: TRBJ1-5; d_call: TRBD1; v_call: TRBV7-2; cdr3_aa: CASSLWDRNQPQHF; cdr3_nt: TGTGCCAGCAGCTTATGGGACAGGAATCAGCCCCAGCATTTT
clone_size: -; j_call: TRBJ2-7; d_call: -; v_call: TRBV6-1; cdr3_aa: CASSPTNPPYEQYF; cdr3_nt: TGTGCCAGTTCTCCAACTAACCCTCCCTACGAGCAGTACTTC
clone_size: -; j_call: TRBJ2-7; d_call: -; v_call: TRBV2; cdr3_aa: CASSAVLPPYEQYF; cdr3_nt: TGTGCCAGCAGTGCTGTCCTCCCCCCCTACGAGCAGTACTTC
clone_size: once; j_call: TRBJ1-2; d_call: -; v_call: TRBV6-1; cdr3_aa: CASSDNAGFHGYTF; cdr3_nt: TGTGCCAGCAGTGACAACGCAGGGTTTCATGGCTACACCTTC